These 14 T cell receptor beta chains were sequenced from one sample in a study of shared clonotypes between healthy human individuals. Terminally differentiated effector memory CD45RA+ cells were excluded by CCR7 positive selection of CD45RO-negative cells. Libraries were prepared by immunoSEQ multiplex PCR; TCRdb keeps only in-frame clonotypes and omits some of them. The sample consists of about 590,000 clones, about 95% of them appearing once. Material for sequencing was naive CD8+ T cells sorted from blood. The receptors here all came from a woman aged 25 to 45 in good health.

This chain uses TRBV13 with TRBJ2-6; D not certain. The CDR3 consists of 15 residues. The V gene lost 0 bases and the J gene lost 3 bases, with 6 bases spanning the gap. The germline V gene has CDR1 PRHDT and CDR2 FYEKMQ (reference sequence). Written as DNA, the CDR3 is TGTGCCAGCAGCTTAGGCCTTCTTGGGGCCAACGTCCTGACTTTC. Protein sequence: CASSLGLLGANVLTF.

The chain employs TRBV28 and TRBJ2-7; TRBD1 matches 8 bases. The CDR3 sequence is 15 residues long. J lost 7 bases, V lost 3 bases, and 11 bases had no gene match. Germline loops: CDR1 MDHEN, CDR2 SYDVKM. This CDR3 reads CASSFPWTGRPEQYF. The CDR3 coding sequence is TGTGCCAGCAGTTTCCCTTGGACAGGGCGCCCGGAGCAGTACTTC. The full variable domain, rest sourced from reference TRBV28 and TRBJ2-7, is DVKVTQSSRYLVKRTGEKVFLECVQDMDHENMFWYRQDPGLGLRLIYFSYDVKMKEKGDIPEGYSVSREKKERFSLILESASTNQTSMYLCASSFPWTGRPEQYFGPGTRLTVT.

The rearrangement uses TRBV27 and TRBJ2-2; a weak D match, TRBD2 (5 bases). Trimming removed 1 base at V and 3 bases at J, with 9 bases between. The CDR3 contains 15 residues. Germline V gene sequence: CDR1 MNHEY, CDR2 SMNVEV (reference sequence). The chain's CDR3 is CASSLLSGDTGELFF. Here the CDR3 DNA reads TGTGCCAGCAGTTTATTGTCCGGGGACACCGGGGAGCTGTTTTTT.

In nucleotides, the CDR3 is TGTGCCAGTAGTCCTAACGAACTAGCGGAGAGCTCCTACAATGAGCAGTTCTTC. This translates into CASSPNELAESSYNEQFF. The V gene is TRBV19, the J gene TRBJ2-1; TRBD2 aligns across 8 bases. V lost 5 bases and J lost 0; bases outside the gene matches: 12. In germline, CDR1 is LNHDA, CDR2 SQIVND (reference sequence). The CDR3 sequence is 18 residues long.

V gene TRBV7-9 combines with J gene TRBJ1-5; 9 bases match TRBD1. With 5 bases clipped from V and 5 bases from J, the junction kept 13 bases outside the gene matches. CDR1 and CDR2 from the germline V gene are SEHNR and FQNEAQ (reference sequence). CDR3 length: 17 residues. The CDR3 coding sequence is TGTGCCAGCAGCCCGTGGACAGGGGACTCACCTTATCAGCCCCAGCATTTT. Protein sequence: CASSPWTGDSPYQPQHF. Supplemented by reference TRBV7-9 and TRBJ1-5, the full variable domain reads DTGVSQNPRHKITKRGQNVTFRCDPISEHNRLYWYRQTLGQGPEFLTYFQNEAQLEKSRLLSDRFSAERPKGSFSTLEIQRTEQGDSAMYLCASSPWTGDSPYQPQHFGDGTRLSIL.

This sequence joins TRBV9 and TRBJ1-2; tentatively, D is TRBD1 (6 bases). Germline loops: CDR1 SGDLS, CDR2 YYNGEE. CDR3 length equals 15 residues. With 2 bases removed from V and 8 bases from J, the gap between germline ends came to 19 bases. CDR3 sequence reads: CASSVPEQGSGGYTF. For the CDR3, the DNA is TGTGCCAGCAGCGTCCCGGAACAGGGATCGGGGGGCTACACCTTC.

The chain uses TRBV28 and TRBJ1-1; D is ambiguous. This CDR3 region has 12 residues. Per germline, CDR1 MDHEN and CDR2 SYDVKM. The V and J ends lost 6 bases and 5 bases respectively, with 10 bases between them. The chain's CDR3 is CASRGSGTEAFF. For the CDR3, the DNA is TGTGCCAGCAGGGGTTCAGGAACTGAAGCTTTCTTT.

This chain uses TRBV28 with TRBJ2-7, with D perhaps matching TRBD1 (5 bases). The germline gives CDR1 MDHEN, CDR2 SYDVKM. This CDR3 has 14 amino acids. V dropped 3 bases and J dropped 5 bases, with 14 bases sitting between them. The CDR3 here is CASSFPSGLNEQYF. The CDR3 DNA reads as TGTGCCAGCAGTTTCCCGTCAGGGTTGAACGAGCAGTACTTC.

The rearrangement links TRBV9 to TRBJ2-7; 7 bases map to TRBD2. Unmatched junction bases numbered 5, after V lost 0 bases and J lost 2 bases. The CDR3 is 15 amino acids. CDR1 is SGDLS, CDR2 YYNGEE, per germline. The CDR3 DNA sequence: TGTGCCAGCAGCGTAGATGGTGGGAGGGCCTACGAGCAGTACTTC. It yields the protein CASSVDGGRAYEQYF.

The chain is built from TRBV28 and TRBJ1-3, with unresolved D. The V gene's germline CDR1 is MDHEN and CDR2 SYDVKM. Trimming took off 3 bases at V and 2 bases at J, with 11 bases between the two ends. The CDR3 runs to 15 residues. The CDR3 region has the DNA TGTGCCAGCAGTTTGGGAATCCCAACTGGAAACACCATATATTTT. It specifies CASSLGIPTGNTIYF.

The rearrangement uses TRBV19 and TRBJ2-7, with D possibly TRBD2 on 5 matching bases. Germline V gene lookup returns CDR1 LNHDA and CDR2 SQIVND (reference sequence). The CDR3 is 16 amino acids. The germline V and J ends were trimmed by 1 base and 3 bases, with 16 bases remaining between them. CDR3 sequence reads: CASSIGGRESFYEQYF. The CDR3 DNA follows: TGTGCCAGTAGTATAGGGGGAAGGGAGAGCTTCTACGAGCAGTACTTC.

The CDR3 reads CASSHGGVNEQYF. DNA of the CDR3: TGTGCCAGCAGTCACGGGGGGGTGAACGAGCAGTACTTC. The rearrangement joins TRBV6-5 to TRBJ2-7, with 8 bases identical to TRBD2. After removal of 5 bases from V and 5 bases from J, the junction contained 5 bases not matched to a gene. This CDR3 region has 13 residues. Germline CDR1 MNHEY, CDR2 SVGAGI.

Written as DNA, the CDR3 is TGCGCCAGCAGCCATGACCCGGGACAGGGGAGTACTGAAGCTTTCTTT. Its translation is CASSHDPGQGSTEAFF. The chain recombines TRBV4-1 with TRBJ1-1; the match to TRBD1 covers 10 bases. CDR1 is MGHRA and CDR2 is YSYEKL in the germline V gene. Trimming at V came to 3 bases and at J to 5 bases, leaving 9 bases not matched to a gene. CDR3 length equals 16 residues.

This rearrangement joins TRBV19 to TRBJ2-7; D perhaps matches TRBD1 (5 bases). The germline V and J ends were trimmed by 5 bases and 7 bases, with 15 bases remaining between them. The CDR3 length is 13 residues. CDR1 is LNHDA, CDR2 SQIVND, per germline (reference sequence). CDR3 in amino acids: CASSPGHPWEQYF. The CDR3 DNA is TGTGCCAGTAGTCCAGGACATCCTTGGGAGCAGTACTTC.